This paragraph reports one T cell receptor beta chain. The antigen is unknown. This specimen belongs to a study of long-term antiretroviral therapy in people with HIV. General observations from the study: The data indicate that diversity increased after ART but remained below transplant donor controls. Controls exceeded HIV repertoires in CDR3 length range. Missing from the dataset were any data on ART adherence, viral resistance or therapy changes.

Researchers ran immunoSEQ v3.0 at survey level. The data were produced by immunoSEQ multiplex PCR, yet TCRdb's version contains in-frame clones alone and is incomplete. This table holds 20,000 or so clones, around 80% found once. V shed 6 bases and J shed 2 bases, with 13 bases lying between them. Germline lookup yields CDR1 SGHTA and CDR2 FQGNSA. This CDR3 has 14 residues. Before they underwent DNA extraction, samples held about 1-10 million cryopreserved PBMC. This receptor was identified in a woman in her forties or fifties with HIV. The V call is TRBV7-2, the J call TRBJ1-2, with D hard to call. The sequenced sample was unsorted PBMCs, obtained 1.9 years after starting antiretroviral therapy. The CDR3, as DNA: TGTGCCAGCAGTTTAACAAGGGTGAACTATGGCTACACCTTC. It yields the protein CASSLTRVNYGYTF.